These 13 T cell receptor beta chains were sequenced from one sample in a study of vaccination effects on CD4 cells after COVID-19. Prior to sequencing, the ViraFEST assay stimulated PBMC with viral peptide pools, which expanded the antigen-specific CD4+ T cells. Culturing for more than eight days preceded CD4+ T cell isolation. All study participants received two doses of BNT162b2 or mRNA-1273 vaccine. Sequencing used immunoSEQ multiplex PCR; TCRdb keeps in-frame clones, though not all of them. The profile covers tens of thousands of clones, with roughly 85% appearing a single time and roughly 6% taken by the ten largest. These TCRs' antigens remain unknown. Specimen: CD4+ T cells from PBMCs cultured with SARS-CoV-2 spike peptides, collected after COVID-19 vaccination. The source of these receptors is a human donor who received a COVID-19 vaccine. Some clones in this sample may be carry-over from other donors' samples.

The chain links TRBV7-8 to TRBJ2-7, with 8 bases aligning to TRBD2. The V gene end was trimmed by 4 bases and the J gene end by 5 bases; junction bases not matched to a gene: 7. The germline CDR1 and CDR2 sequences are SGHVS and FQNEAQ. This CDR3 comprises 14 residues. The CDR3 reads CASSSREGSHEQYV. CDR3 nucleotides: TGTGCCAGCAGCTCACGGGAGGGATCTCACGAGCAGTACGTC.

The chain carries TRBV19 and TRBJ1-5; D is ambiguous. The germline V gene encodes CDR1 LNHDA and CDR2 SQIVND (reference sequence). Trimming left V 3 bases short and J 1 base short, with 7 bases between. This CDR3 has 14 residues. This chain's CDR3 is CASSIPGSNQPQHF. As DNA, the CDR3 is TGTGCCAGTAGTATCCCCGGGAGCAATCAGCCCCAGCATTTT.

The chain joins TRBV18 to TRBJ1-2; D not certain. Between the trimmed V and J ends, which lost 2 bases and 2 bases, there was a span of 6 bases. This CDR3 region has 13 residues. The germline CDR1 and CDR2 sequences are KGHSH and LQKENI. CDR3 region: CASSPEKNYGYTF. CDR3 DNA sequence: TGTGCCAGCTCACCAGAGAAAAACTATGGCTACACCTTC.

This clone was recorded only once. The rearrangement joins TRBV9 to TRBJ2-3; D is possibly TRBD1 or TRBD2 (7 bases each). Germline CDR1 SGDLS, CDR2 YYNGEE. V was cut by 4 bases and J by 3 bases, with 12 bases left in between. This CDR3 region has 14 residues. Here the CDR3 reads CASSSGGGTDTQYF. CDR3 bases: TGTGCCAGCAGCTCAGGGGGGGGGACAGATACGCAGTATTTT.

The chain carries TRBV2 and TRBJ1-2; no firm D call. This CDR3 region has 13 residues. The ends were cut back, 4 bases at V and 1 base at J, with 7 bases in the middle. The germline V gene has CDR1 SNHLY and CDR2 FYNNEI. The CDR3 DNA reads TGTGCCAGCAGTGTCCGGGTTAACTATGGCTACACCTTC. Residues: CASSVRVNYGYTF.

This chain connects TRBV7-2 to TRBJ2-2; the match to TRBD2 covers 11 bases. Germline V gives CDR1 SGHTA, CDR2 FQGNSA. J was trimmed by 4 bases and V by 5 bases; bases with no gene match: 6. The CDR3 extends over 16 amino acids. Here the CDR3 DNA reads TGTGCCAGCAGCGGTAGCGGGGGGGCGGGCACCGGGGAGCTGTTTTTT. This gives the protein CASSGSGGAGTGELFF.

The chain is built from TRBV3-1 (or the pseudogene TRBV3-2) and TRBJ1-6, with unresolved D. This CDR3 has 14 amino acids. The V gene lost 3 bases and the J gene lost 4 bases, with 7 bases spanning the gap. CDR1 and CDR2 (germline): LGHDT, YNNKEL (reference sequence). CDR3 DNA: TGTGCCAGCAGCCACCGTCAGTATAATTCACCCCTCCACTTT. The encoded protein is CASSHRQYNSPLHF.

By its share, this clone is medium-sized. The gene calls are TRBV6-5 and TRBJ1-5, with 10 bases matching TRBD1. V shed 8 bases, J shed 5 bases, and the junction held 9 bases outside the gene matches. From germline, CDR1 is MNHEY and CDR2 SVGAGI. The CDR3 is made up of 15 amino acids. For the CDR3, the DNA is TGTGCCAGCGCTATGAGACAGGGGGCATATCAGCCCCAGCATTTT. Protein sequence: CASAMRQGAYQPQHF.

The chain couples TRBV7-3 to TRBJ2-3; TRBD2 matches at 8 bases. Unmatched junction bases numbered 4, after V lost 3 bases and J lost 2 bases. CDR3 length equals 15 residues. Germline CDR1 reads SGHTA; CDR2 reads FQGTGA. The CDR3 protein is CASSLRAGVTDTQYF. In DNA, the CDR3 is TGTGCCAGCAGCTTGAGAGCGGGGGTCACAGATACGCAGTATTTT.

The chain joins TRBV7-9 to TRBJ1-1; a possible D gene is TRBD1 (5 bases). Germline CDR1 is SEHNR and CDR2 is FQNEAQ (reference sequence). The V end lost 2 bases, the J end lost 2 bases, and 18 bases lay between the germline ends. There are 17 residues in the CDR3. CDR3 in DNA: TGTGCCAGCAGCTTACGGAGGCTGGGGCAGATAAACACTGAAGCTTTCTTT. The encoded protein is CASSLRRLGQINTEAFF.

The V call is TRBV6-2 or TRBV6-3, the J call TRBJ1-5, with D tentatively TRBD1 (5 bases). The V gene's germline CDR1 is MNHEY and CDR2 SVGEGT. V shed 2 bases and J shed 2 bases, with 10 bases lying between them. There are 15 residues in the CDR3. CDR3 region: CASSYAGGGNQPQHF. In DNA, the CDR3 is TGTGCCAGCAGTTACGCGGGGGGAGGCAATCAGCCCCAGCATTTT.

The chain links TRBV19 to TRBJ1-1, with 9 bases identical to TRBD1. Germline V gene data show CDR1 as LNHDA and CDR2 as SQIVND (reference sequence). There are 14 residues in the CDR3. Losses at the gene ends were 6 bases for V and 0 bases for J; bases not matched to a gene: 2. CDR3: CASRGQGMNTEAFF. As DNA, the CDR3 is TGTGCCAGTAGGGGACAGGGCATGAACACTGAAGCTTTCTTT.

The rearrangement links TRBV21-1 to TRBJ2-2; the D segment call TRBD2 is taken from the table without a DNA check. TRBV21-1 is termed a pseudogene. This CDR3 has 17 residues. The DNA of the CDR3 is TGTGCCAGCAGCAAAGTAGAACTAGCGGGGGGGGACGGGGAGCTGTTTTTT. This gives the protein CASSKVELAGGDGELFF.